The 10 T cell receptor beta chains below all came from one sample that was sequenced in a study of CD8 T cells in ankylosing spondylitis. These receptors lack a known antigen. MiXCR was run by TCRdb on the 5' RACE reads, yielding one entry per CDR3 protein. This table holds roughly 700,000 distinct CDR3 sequences, about 20% found once. General study findings and limits: Within ankylosing spondylitis blood, a TCR beta motif made up of roughly eight highly homologous variants appeared to be characteristic.

Sequenced input: blood, either unsorted or a sorted T cell fraction (not recorded which). Receptors were obtained from a male donor with ankylosing spondylitis.

The table lists this clonotype with a few counts. The chain carries TRBV11-2 and TRBJ2-7, with TRBD1 identical over 7 bases. J was trimmed by 1 base and V by 4 bases; bases with no gene match: 16. CDR1 SGHAT and CDR2 FQNNGV come from the germline V gene. The CDR3 has 18 amino acids. Written as DNA, the CDR3 is TGTGCCAGCAGCTCCACCGGGACAGCCGGTCGGGGATCCTACGAGCAGTACTTC. Translation: CASSSTGTAGRGSYEQYF.

This clonotype was recorded a few times. V usage is TRBV9 and J usage is TRBJ2-1; unclear D gene. CDR1 is SGDLS, CDR2 YYNGEE, per germline. There are 16 residues in the CDR3. V gave up 0 bases and J gave up 1 base, with 11 bases separating them. CDR3 DNA sequence: TGTGCCAGCAGCGTAGATGTTGACCTATCCTACAATGAGCAGTTCTTC. Translation gives CASSVDVDLSYNEQFF.

This clonotype came up many times. The V gene is TRBV7-3, the J gene TRBJ2-2, with D maybe TRBD2 (5 bases). V lost 4 bases and J 7 bases, leaving 16 bases between the germline ends. Germline V gene sequence: CDR1 SGHTA, CDR2 FQGTGA. There are 15 residues in the CDR3. The CDR3 reads CASSSEGRKGGELFF. For the CDR3, the DNA is TGTGCCAGCAGCTCCGAGGGCCGTAAAGGCGGGGAGCTGTTTTTT.

This chain connects TRBV7-9 to TRBJ2-6; weak D call: TRBD2 (6 bases). The V end was cut by 8 bases, the J end by 4 bases, with 12 bases between. Per germline, CDR1 SEHNR and CDR2 FQNEAQ (reference sequence). CDR3 length equals 14 residues. The CDR3 sequence is CASRGAFGANVLTF. For the CDR3, the DNA is TGTGCCAGCCGCGGGGCTTTCGGGGCCAACGTCCTGACTTTC.

V usage is TRBV6-1 and J usage is TRBJ1-1, with D perhaps TRBD1 (5 bases). Trimming shortened V by 11 bases and J by 0 bases, and 13 bases separated the two germline ends. This CDR3 region has 13 residues. CDR1 and CDR2 from the germline V gene are MNHNS and SASEGT. The CDR3 region is CAAKVRVNTEAFF. DNA for the CDR3: TGTGCCGCAAAAGTCAGGGTGAACACTGAAGCTTTCTTT.

In this sample, this clonotype turned up many times. V gene TRBV7-2 combines with J gene TRBJ2-1, with D possibly matching TRBD2 (7 bases). From germline, CDR1 is SGHTA and CDR2 FQGNSA. V was clipped by 6 bases and J by 1 base, with 16 bases between them. The length of the CDR3 is 16 residues. The CDR3 protein is CASRERGGRSYNEQFF. CDR3 nucleotides: TGTGCCAGCAGAGAAAGGGGGGGGAGATCCTACAATGAGCAGTTCTTC.

This clonotype was counted only a few times. The chain has TRBV2 and TRBJ2-5; 12 nucleotides match TRBD2. The CDR3 length is 16 residues. V gave up 10 bases and J gave up 3 bases; unmatched junction bases: 12. CDR1 is SNHLY and CDR2 is FYNNEI in the germline V gene. Written as DNA, the CDR3 is TGTGCCACCCACCCTGGACTAGCGGGGAGAGAAGAGACCCAGTACTTC. It codes for CATHPGLAGREETQYF.

This clonotype was counted a few times. The gene calls are TRBV20-1 and TRBJ2-7, with 11 bases fitting TRBD2. From germline, CDR1 is DFQATT and CDR2 SNEGSKA (reference sequence). Losses at the gene ends were 6 bases for V and 5 bases for J; bases not matched to a gene: 6. CDR3 size: 13 residues. The CDR3 coding sequence is TGCAGTGCCCCTAGCGGGAGGACGGACGAGCAGTACTTC. Translation gives CSAPSGRTDEQYF.

The genes are TRBV12-3 or TRBV12-4 and TRBJ1-2, with 10 bases aligning to TRBD1. The CDR3 is 14 residues long. The junction had 4 bases not matched to a gene; V was cut back by 6 bases and J by 3 bases. Here the CDR3 DNA reads TGTGCCAGCAGAACCGGGACAGGGGACTATGGCTACACCTTC. Amino acids: CASRTGTGDYGYTF.

The gene calls are TRBV7-9 and TRBJ2-5; 9 bases are shared with TRBD2. The CDR3 runs 15 residues. V lost 2 bases to trimming and J lost 5 bases; unmatched junction nucleotides: 6. CDR1 SEHNR and CDR2 FQNEAQ come from the germline V gene (reference sequence). The CDR3 DNA sequence: TGTGCCAGCAGCTTACCTCGACTAGCGGAGGAGACCCAGTACTTC. Encoded protein: CASSLPRLAEETQYF.